These 21 T cell receptor beta chains were sequenced from one sample in a study of T-cell memory formation after mild COVID-19 (TCRdb year 2021). Library preparation was by 5' RACE. Sequencing relied on an Illumina NovaSeq 6000. TCRdb trimmed public reads at Q25 via fastp, called clones via MiXCR and kept in-frame beta chains. Each CDR3 protein gets just one entry, which takes the most common genes and DNA from the rows behind it. The sample table contains approximately 260,000 distinct CDR3 sequences; only one count was recorded for 16% of them. The ten most abundant clones make up around 21% of the sample. The sample consisted of PBMCs or a T cell subset sorted from them (not recorded which). The source is a man between 18 and 29 years old who had mild COVID-19 (a few samples of this study predate the infection). The sample titles of this study are shuffled in the database, so cell type and time point are left out; the donor was told from shared clones.

V is TRBV19 and J is TRBJ1-1; no clear D gene. V was pared by 4 bases and J by 4 bases, with 13 bases between. The CDR3 contains 14 residues. From germline, CDR1 is LNHDA and CDR2 SQIVND (reference sequence). CDR3 in DNA: TGTGCCAGTAGTAGTTCATATCCAGCCACTGAAGCTTTCTTT. It codes for CASSSSYPATEAFF.

This clonotype appeared a few times. This sequence joins TRBV4-2 and TRBJ2-3; TRBD2 matches at 8 bases. Per the germline V gene, CDR1 is LGHNA and CDR2 is YNFKEQ. V was clipped by 5 bases and J by 2 bases; unmatched bases: 12. The length of the CDR3 is 17 residues. CDR3 sequence (DNA): TGTGCCAGCAGCACCCGAAGCGGGAGACTTTTCACAGATACGCAGTATTTT. Its protein is CASSTRSGRLFTDTQYF.

The gene calls are TRBV10-3 and TRBJ2-3; D unresolved. The CDR3 contains 15 residues. Germline lookup yields CDR1 ENHRY and CDR2 SYGVKD. Trimming removed 3 bases at V and 5 bases at J, with 15 bases between. CDR3 amino acids: CAISESDVRLDTQYF. DNA for the CDR3: TGTGCCATCAGTGAATCCGACGTGAGGCTAGATACGCAGTATTTT.

V gene TRBV24-1 combines with J gene TRBJ1-5; the D gene is possibly TRBD1 (6 bases). Germline V CDR1 and CDR2: KGHDR, SFDVKD. V lost 3 bases to trimming and J lost 7 bases, with 9 bases between them. The CDR3 length is 13 residues. The CDR3 protein is CATSDEQGQPQHF. CDR3 sequence (DNA): TGTGCCACCAGTGATGAGCAGGGGCAGCCCCAGCATTTT.

The chain carries TRBV2 and TRBJ1-6; perhaps TRBD1 as D (6 bases). Per the germline V gene, CDR1 is SNHLY and CDR2 is FYNNEI. This CDR3 comprises 14 residues. Trimming left V 7 bases short and J 7 bases short, with 14 bases between. The CDR3: CASIVGRGNSPLHF. The CDR3 nucleotides are TGTGCCAGCATTGTAGGCAGGGGCAATTCACCCCTCCACTTT.

This clonotype was observed a few times. The chain joins TRBV9 to TRBJ2-5; D assignment may be TRBD1 or TRBD2 (6 bases each). The germline V and J ends were trimmed by 3 bases and 5 bases, with 20 bases remaining between them. This CDR3 region has 16 residues. Germline assignment: CDR1 SGDLS and CDR2 YYNGEE. CDR3 DNA: TGTGCCAGCAGCGCCCCAGGGGTATCCCGGGGGGAGACCCAGTACTTC. It yields the protein CASSAPGVSRGETQYF.

V gene TRBV5-6 combines with J gene TRBJ1-5; D not certain. In germline, CDR1 is SGHDT, CDR2 YYEEEE. V was shortened by 0 bases and J by 3 bases, with 13 bases between the two germline ends. The CDR3 consists of 16 residues. CDR3 sequence (DNA): TGTGCCAGCAGCTTGGCCGCGGGAACACCCAATCAGCCCCAGCATTTT. Protein sequence: CASSLAAGTPNQPQHF.

The chain couples TRBV12-3 or TRBV12-4 to TRBJ2-1; D not certain. The CDR3 runs 17 residues. Trimming left V 6 bases short and J 4 bases short, with 22 bases between. The CDR3 nucleotides read TGTGCCAGCAGCCCTAGACGGAGCTTCGAACTGTACAATGAGCAGTTCTTC. It encodes CASSPRRSFELYNEQFF.

This clonotype was seen a few times. Written as DNA, the CDR3 is TGTGCCAGCCAAGGACAGGCGAATCAGCCCCAGCATTTT. Its translation is CASQGQANQPQHF. The chain links TRBV2 to TRBJ1-5, with 7 positions matching TRBD1. The germline gives CDR1 SNHLY, CDR2 FYNNEI. The CDR3 runs 13 residues. V lost 8 bases and J lost 4; bases outside the gene matches: 5.

This clonotype was observed a few times. V usage is TRBV5-1 and J usage is TRBJ2-2; D could derive from TRBD1 or TRBD2 (6 bases each). The CDR3 contains 16 residues. Germline CDR1 is SGHRS and CDR2 is YFSETQ. V lost 3 bases and J lost 0, with 12 bases in between. This chain's CDR3 is CASSSEGGTNTGELFF. CDR3 bases: TGCGCCAGCAGCTCGGAGGGGGGCACGAACACCGGGGAGCTGTTTTTT. Together with reference TRBV5-1 and TRBJ2-2, the CDR3 gives the full variable domain: KAGVTQTPRYLIKTRGQQVTLSCSPISGHRSVSWYQQTPGQGLQFLFEYFSETQRNKGNFPGRFSGRQFSNSRSEMNVSTLELGDSALYLCASSSEGGTNTGELFFGEGSRLTVL.

This rearrangement joins TRBV7-3 to TRBJ1-1, with a possible D match to TRBD1 (5 bases). Germline V gene lookup returns CDR1 SGHTA and CDR2 FQGTGA. The CDR3 consists of 15 residues. V was pared by 5 bases and J by 1 base, with 14 bases between. CDR3: CASSPRPGPNTEAFF. Here the CDR3 DNA reads TGTGCCAGCAGCCCACGACCAGGGCCGAACACTGAAGCTTTCTTT.

This chain joins TRBV29-1 and TRBJ2-5, with D possibly matching TRBD1 (6 bases). Deletions cut 7 bases from V and 5 bases from J, with 11 bases between. Per germline, CDR1 SQVTM and CDR2 ANQGSEA. This CDR3 is built from 11 residues. DNA for the CDR3: TGCAGCGGCAGGGGCGGTGAGACCCAGTACTTC. Its translation is CSGRGGETQYF.

This chain connects TRBV30 to TRBJ2-2; D is undetermined. The CDR3 sequence is 12 residues long. V was trimmed by 3 bases and J by 3 bases, leaving 5 bases between them. Germline CDR1 is GTSNPN and CDR2 is SVGIG (reference sequence). The CDR3: CAWRLYTGELFF. The CDR3 coding sequence is TGTGCCTGGAGGTTGTACACCGGGGAGCTGTTTTTT.

The chain uses TRBV4-3 and TRBJ1-5, with 8 bases identical to TRBD1. Unmatched junction bases numbered 3, after V lost 0 bases and J lost 5 bases. This CDR3 contains 15 residues. Germline V gene sequence: CDR1 LGHNA, CDR2 YSLEER. CDR3 region: CASSQDPRGHQPQHF. The CDR3 nucleotides read TGCGCCAGCAGCCAAGATCCCAGGGGGCATCAGCCCCAGCATTTT.

V and J are TRBV6-2 or TRBV6-3 and TRBJ2-3; 9 bases are shared with TRBD2. The CDR3 is 14 amino acids. From germline, CDR1 is MNHEY and CDR2 SVGEGT. The V gene end was trimmed by 2 bases and the J gene end by 4 bases; junction bases not matched to a gene: 1. The CDR3 loop is CASSYGGGADTQYF. The CDR3 nucleotides are TGTGCCAGCAGTTACGGCGGGGGGGCAGATACGCAGTATTTT.

The gene calls are TRBV20-1 and TRBJ2-3; D possibly uses TRBD1 or TRBD2 (5 bases each). This CDR3 contains 14 residues. The germline V gene encodes CDR1 DFQATT and CDR2 SNEGSKA (reference sequence). The germline V and J ends were trimmed by 1 base and 3 bases, with 11 bases remaining between them. CDR3 sequence reads: CSARAGRGTDTQYF. DNA of the CDR3: TGCAGTGCTAGAGCAGGGAGAGGAACAGATACGCAGTATTTT.

The rearrangement uses TRBV11-1 and TRBJ2-3; D might be TRBD2 (6 bases). The CDR3 sequence is 15 residues long. V lost 5 bases and J lost 4, with 16 bases in between. Per the germline V gene, CDR1 is SGHAT and CDR2 is FQDESV (reference sequence). The CDR3 sequence is CASSRLDWGADTQYF. The CDR3 coding sequence is TGTGCCAGCAGCCGTCTCGATTGGGGGGCAGATACGCAGTATTTT.

This clonotype occurred a few times. The chain couples TRBV19 to TRBJ2-1; D not certain. This CDR3 is built from 13 residues. Germline values: CDR1 LNHDA, CDR2 SQIVND (reference sequence). Trimming took 5 bases from V and 0 from J, leaving 5 bases between them. The chain's CDR3 is CASSGNSYNEQFF. For the CDR3, the DNA is TGTGCCAGTAGTGGGAACTCCTACAATGAGCAGTTCTTC.

The chain is built from TRBV5-6 and TRBJ2-7; unclear D gene. CDR3 length: 12 residues. CDR1 SGHDT and CDR2 YYEEEE come from the germline V gene. The V end was cut by 0 bases, the J end by 5 bases, with 6 bases between. The CDR3 DNA reads TGTGCCAGCAGCTTGGTTGAGAACGAGCAGTACTTC. The encoded protein is CASSLVENEQYF.

This clonotype was observed a few times. The rearrangement uses TRBV5-1 and TRBJ2-3; D is possibly TRBD1 or TRBD2 (5 bases each). The ends were cut back, 6 bases at V and 1 base at J, with 12 bases in the middle. Germline CDR1 is SGHRS and CDR2 is YFSETQ. The length of the CDR3 is 14 residues. Written as DNA, the CDR3 is TGCGCCAGCAAGTCGGGGCAGGGCACAGATACGCAGTATTTT. It is translated as CASKSGQGTDTQYF.

The V gene is TRBV29-1, the J gene TRBJ2-4; possible D gene TRBD1, 6 bases. CDR1 and CDR2 (germline): SQVTM, ANQGSEA. Trimming shortened V by 4 bases and J by 8 bases, and 18 bases separated the two germline ends. This CDR3 comprises 14 residues. The CDR3 loop is CSVVLAGKGDIQYF. The CDR3 nucleotides read TGCAGCGTTGTGTTGGCAGGGAAGGGGGACATTCAGTACTTC.